This T cell receptor beta chain was retrieved from a study of somatic mutations in cytotoxic T cells in rheumatoid arthritis. Study details: Patient blood (around 30 ml EDTA) was taken immediately after diagnosis and before treatment.

Findings of the study overall: Within 8 of 65 patients, the single biggest CD8+ clone made up more than 20% of CD8+ cells. Patients with rheumatoid arthritis showed a slight underrepresentation of TRBV07, a finding that was never subjected to any adjustment for multiple comparisons.

In the authors' workflow: When patient CD8+ clones larger than 1% were compared with published virus-specific TCRB sequences, few matched. TCRdb's table, derived via immunoSEQ multiplex PCR, lists solely in-frame clones and lacks some. The DNA was the basis for D and trimming; V, J and clone size are from that table. Here the sample spans about 15,000 clones, around 70% being singletons. Germline assignment: CDR1 MDHEN and CDR2 SYDVKM. This CDR3 contains 17 residues. The J segment lost 6 bases and the V segment lost 5 bases, leaving 14 bases of the junction unmatched. This clone has just one count. Its antigen is unknown.

This chain joins TRBV28 and TRBJ1-5; 9 nucleotides line up with TRBD1. The TCR originated in an adult with rheumatoid arthritis. The sequenced sample was CD8+ T cells sorted from blood. CDR3 sequence (DNA): TGTGCCAGCAGTCTCTCCTTAAGACAGGGGGTGATTCAGCCCCAGCATTTT. This encodes CASSLSLRQGVIQPQHF. Complete variable domain (other parts from reference TRBV28 and TRBJ1-5): DVKVTQSSRYLVKRTGEKVFLECVQDMDHENMFWYRQDPGLGLRLIYFSYDVKMKEKGDIPEGYSVSREKKERFSLILESASTNQTSMYLCASSLSLRQGVIQPQHFGDGTRLSIL.